These 5 T cell receptor beta chains share one sample of origin, sequenced in a study of CD8+ T cells in alopecia areata. Treatment reported: oral pan-JAK inhibitor, 5-10 mg twice daily. RNA, once extracted, was reverse transcribed into cDNA for use as the sequencing template. The data were produced by immunoSEQ multiplex PCR, yet TCRdb's version contains in-frame clones alone and is incomplete. Of about 190,000 clones in the sample, 60% to 70% were seen once. Specimen: CD4+ T cells sorted from blood, collected at week 4, from a patient treated with tofacitinib. These receptors all come from a human donor with alopecia areata.

V and J are TRBV7-8 and TRBJ2-2; TRBD2 agrees at 9 bases. CDR1 and CDR2 (germline): SGHVS, FQNEAQ. Trimming took 5 bases from V and 1 from J; bases not matched to a gene: 5. The CDR3 totals 16 residues. Here the CDR3 reads CASSPRREGNTGELFF. The CDR3, as DNA: TGTGCCAGCAGCCCCCGGCGGGAGGGGAACACCGGGGAGCTGTTTTTT.

This clone has only a few counts. The chain is built from TRBV7-2 and TRBJ2-3, with 8 bases that match TRBD2. Trimming cost V 9 bases and J 5 bases; bases outside gene matches: 10. CDR1 and CDR2 from the germline V gene are SGHTA and FQGNSA. CDR3 length: 14 amino acids. CDR3 sequence (DNA): TGTGCCAGTCCCGGGGCGGGAGGTGGAGATACGCAGTATTTT. This codes for CASPGAGGGDTQYF.

This chain uses TRBV7-8 with TRBJ2-7, with D perhaps assigned TRBD1 or TRBD2 (6 bases each). Trimming left V 5 bases short and J 5 bases short, with 19 bases between. The CDR3 covers 15 residues. The germline V gene encodes CDR1 SGHVS and CDR2 FQNEAQ. In nucleotides, the CDR3 is TGTGCCAGCAGCGGCGGGACACCGGGCAGGGACGAGCAGTACTTC. Translated, it gives CASSGGTPGRDEQYF.

This chain uses TRBV29-1 with TRBJ2-7; possibly TRBD1 or TRBD2 for D (5 bases each). The CDR3 is 13 residues long. V was trimmed by 4 bases and J by 4 bases, leaving 14 bases between them. The V gene's germline CDR1 is SQVTM and CDR2 ANQGSEA. The CDR3 loop reads CSVAQGRGYEQYF. As DNA, the CDR3 is TGCAGCGTTGCCCAGGGTCGAGGGTACGAGCAGTACTTC.

V and J are TRBV10-3 and TRBJ1-2, with 10 bases fitting TRBD1. V trimming: 2 bases; J trimming: 7 bases; junction bases outside the gene matches: 7. CDR1 is ENHRY and CDR2 is SYGVKD in the germline V gene. This CDR3 spans 15 amino acids. DNA for the CDR3: TGTGCCATCAGTGAGAAAAGGACAGGGGGGCTTGGCTACACCTTC. It encodes CAISEKRTGGLGYTF.